The next 21 T cell receptor beta chains were all read from a single sample in a study of shared clonotypes between healthy human individuals. Terminally differentiated effector memory CD45RA+ cells were excluded by CCR7 positive selection of CD45RO-negative cells. Profiled with immunoSEQ multiplex PCR; TCRdb holds only in-frame clones, not every one. This sample yields about 2.2 million clones, of which about 93% are seen a single time; 1.5% to 2% belongs to the top ten. Sequenced input: naive CD8+ T cells from PBMCs. These TCRs come from a man aged 18 to 30 in good health. Some clones in this sample may be carry-over from other donors' samples.

The chain has TRBV12-5 and TRBJ1-1; TRBD1 might be the D (5 bases). The CDR3 covers 18 residues. Between the trimmed V and J ends, which lost 0 bases and 0 bases, there was a span of 17 bases. CDR1 and CDR2 from the germline V gene are LGHNT and FRNRAP. The CDR3 sequence: CASGLVGPQNIMNTEAFF. The CDR3 DNA reads TGTGCTAGTGGTTTGGTGGGGCCCCAGAATATTATGAACACTGAAGCTTTCTTT.

V usage is TRBV4-1 and J usage is TRBJ2-7; 8 bases agree with TRBD2. Germline V gene data show CDR1 as MGHRA and CDR2 as YSYEKL. After removal of 0 bases from V and 6 bases from J, the junction contained 10 bases not matched to a gene. The CDR3 contains 16 residues. The CDR3 bases are TGCGCCAGCAGCCAAGATGGTTTAGCGGGGCCGGGCGAGCAGTACTTC. Translated: CASSQDGLAGPGEQYF.

The rearrangement uses TRBV7-9 and TRBJ1-4; 8 bases agree with TRBD1. Germline CDR1 is SEHNR and CDR2 is FQNEAQ (reference sequence). The CDR3 contains 14 residues. With 5 bases clipped from V and 5 bases from J, the junction kept 4 bases outside the gene matches. The CDR3 loop is CASSPRDRNEKLFF. In nucleotides, the CDR3 is TGTGCCAGCAGCCCCCGGGACAGGAATGAAAAACTGTTTTTT.

The J gene is TRBJ2-7, the V gene TRBV19; TRBD1 is a possible D gene (5 bases). This CDR3 is 16 amino acids long. Germline V lookup: CDR1 LNHDA, CDR2 SQIVND (reference sequence). V was pared by 6 bases and J by 3 bases, with 21 bases between. This CDR3 is CASRDTLRPGHYEQYF. In DNA form, the CDR3 reads TGTGCCAGTAGAGACACCCTTAGGCCAGGGCACTACGAGCAGTACTTC.

V gene TRBV5-4 combines with J gene TRBJ2-1; 8 bases are a match to TRBD2. The germline CDR1 and CDR2 sequences are SGHNT and YYREEE (reference sequence). There are 15 residues in the CDR3. V dropped 1 base and J dropped 3; count of bases not matched to a gene: 3. The CDR3 coding sequence is TGTGCCAGCAGCTTGAAACTAGCGGTCTACAATGAGCAGTTCTTC. Residues: CASSLKLAVYNEQFF.

The V and J genes are TRBV30 and TRBJ2-7, with TRBD1 identical over 9 bases. After removal of 2 bases from V and 5 bases from J, the junction contained 7 bases not matched to a gene. Germline V gives CDR1 GTSNPN, CDR2 SVGIG (reference sequence). The CDR3 runs to 14 residues. The CDR3 DNA follows: TGTGCCTGGAGTACAGGGGGCGGGCGGAACGAGCAGTACTTC. It specifies CAWSTGGGRNEQYF.

V and J are TRBV13 and TRBJ1-1, with D maybe TRBD1 (6 bases). Per germline, CDR1 PRHDT and CDR2 FYEKMQ (reference sequence). V was pared by 8 bases and J by 4 bases, with 20 bases between. CDR3 length: 15 residues. The CDR3 sequence is CASASGRGGATEAFF. CDR3 sequence (DNA): TGTGCCAGCGCGTCCGGACGCGGGGGGGCCACTGAAGCTTTCTTT.

The chain recombines TRBV27 with TRBJ2-4; D possibly corresponds to TRBD1 (5 bases). This CDR3 has 14 amino acids. Trimming took 0 bases from V and 6 from J, leaving 9 bases between them. Germline V gene sequence: CDR1 MNHEY, CDR2 SMNVEV (reference sequence). CDR3 in DNA: TGTGCCAGCAGTTTATCCAGGGCGACAAACATTCAGTACTTC. This sequence encodes CASSLSRATNIQYF.

In the case of this clone: The same CDR3 can be traced to other DNA sequences in this sample. The chain couples TRBV6-5 to TRBJ1-1; D remains unclear. Per the germline V gene, CDR1 is MNHEY and CDR2 is SVGAGI. V was clipped by 3 bases and J by 6 bases, with 11 bases between them. There are 13 residues in the CDR3. CDR3 residues: CASSYSEGPEAFF. Here the CDR3 DNA reads TGTGCCAGCAGTTATTCGGAGGGTCCTGAAGCTTTCTTT.

This clone was found once. The genes are TRBV28 and TRBJ1-5, with a weak D call TRBD1 (6 bases). The CDR3 loop spans 15 amino acids. Germline values: CDR1 MDHEN, CDR2 SYDVKM. The ends were cut back, 3 bases at V and 2 bases at J, with 11 bases in the middle. In nucleotides, the CDR3 is TGTGCCAGCAGTTTTGGGCCAGGGGGCAATCAGCCCCAGCATTTT. This codes for CASSFGPGGNQPQHF. The whole variable domain, filled in from reference TRBV28 and TRBJ1-5, reads DVKVTQSSRYLVKRTGEKVFLECVQDMDHENMFWYRQDPGLGLRLIYFSYDVKMKEKGDIPEGYSVSREKKERFSLILESASTNQTSMYLCASSFGPGGNQPQHFGDGTRLSIL.

This rearrangement joins TRBV19 to TRBJ1-5; D is undetermined. Germline-derived CDR1 and CDR2 are LNHDA and SQIVND (reference sequence). Trimming took 3 bases from V and 0 from J, leaving 9 bases between them. This CDR3 has 15 residues. The CDR3 coding sequence is TGTGCCAGTAGTATCGACTCCCCTAGCAATCAGCCCCAGCATTTT. This encodes CASSIDSPSNQPQHF.

The rearrangement links TRBV7-8 to TRBJ2-7, with TRBD2 as a possible D gene (5 bases). Trimming shortened V by 1 base and J by 0 bases, and 16 bases separated the two germline ends. Germline CDR1 SGHVS, CDR2 FQNEAQ. The CDR3 is 17 residues long. CDR3 in DNA: TGTGCCAGCAGCTTAGAGCAGCGGTTTGACATCTCCTACGAGCAGTACTTC. It encodes CASSLEQRFDISYEQYF.

The chain carries TRBV7-9 and TRBJ2-1; no definite D call. Trimming left V 1 base short and J 6 bases short, with 10 bases between. Germline CDR1 reads SEHNR; CDR2 reads FQNEAQ (reference sequence). The CDR3 totals 14 residues. The CDR3 sequence is CASSLERGTNEQFF. CDR3 bases: TGTGCCAGCAGCTTAGAACGTGGAACCAATGAGCAGTTCTTC.

The rearrangement links TRBV5-1 to TRBJ2-5; D gene uncertain. Trimming removed 4 bases at V and 2 bases at J, with 9 bases between. Germline-derived CDR1 and CDR2 are SGHRS and YFSETQ. The CDR3 runs to 13 residues. CDR3 amino acids: CASSAPEQETQYF. The CDR3 coding sequence is TGCGCCAGCAGCGCCCCAGAGCAAGAGACCCAGTACTTC.

The chain carries TRBV15 and TRBJ2-2; TRBD1 might be the D (6 bases). CDR3 length equals 14 residues. Trimming took 8 bases from V and 2 from J, leaving 12 bases between them. The germline V gene has CDR1 LNHNV and CDR2 YYDKDF (reference sequence). The CDR3 region has the DNA TGTGCCACCGAAGGGGACACCAACACCGGGGAGCTGTTTTTT. Its protein product is CATEGDTNTGELFF. The full variable domain, rest sourced from reference TRBV15 and TRBJ2-2, is DAMVIQNPRYQVTQFGKPVTLSCSQTLNHNVMYWYQQKSSQAPKLLFHYYDKDFNNEADTPDNFQSRRPNTSFCFLDIRSPGLGDTAMYLCATEGDTNTGELFFGEGSRLTVL.

V gene TRBV28 combines with J gene TRBJ2-3; D unresolved. The CDR3 is 14 residues long. Germline CDR1 MDHEN, CDR2 SYDVKM. The V and J ends lost 1 base and 2 bases respectively, with 7 bases between them. The CDR3 reads CASSLSGITDTQYF. The CDR3, as DNA: TGTGCCAGCAGTTTATCCGGAATCACAGATACGCAGTATTTT.

This chain joins TRBV27 and TRBJ2-7; D is unresolved. The CDR3 extends over 15 amino acids. Trimming shortened V by 3 bases and J by 2 bases, and 14 bases separated the two germline ends. The germline gives CDR1 MNHEY, CDR2 SMNVEV (reference sequence). Written as DNA, the CDR3 is TGTGCCAGCAGTTTGGGTTCGCCCTACACCTACGAGCAGTACTTC. Its translation is CASSLGSPYTYEQYF.

This chain links TRBV25-1 with TRBJ2-5, with 7 bases aligning to TRBD2. The V and J ends lost 3 bases and 2 bases, in that order; junction bases with no gene match: 15. CDR1 is MGHDK, CDR2 SYGVNS, per germline. The CDR3 length is 18 residues. The CDR3 nucleotides are TGTGCCAGCAGTGAGACGGGCTCGGGGAGGGGTCGACAAGAGACCCAGTACTTC. This sequence encodes CASSETGSGRGRQETQYF.

This clone has only one observation. The rearrangement links TRBV10-2 to TRBJ1-5; no definite D call. Germline V CDR1 and CDR2: WSHSY, SAAADI. CDR3 length: 15 residues. With 1 base removed from V and 0 bases from J, the gap between germline ends came to 7 bases. CDR3: CASSELAPSNQPQHF. As DNA, the CDR3 is TGCGCCAGCAGTGAGTTGGCTCCTAGCAATCAGCCCCAGCATTTT.

The chain joins TRBV27 to TRBJ2-7, with D unresolved. Germline V gives CDR1 MNHEY, CDR2 SMNVEV (reference sequence). CDR3 size: 14 residues. V was cut by 3 bases and J by 1 base, with 10 bases left in between. CDR3 nucleotide sequence: TGTGCCAGCAGTTTTGACGGATTTTCCTACGAGCAGTACTTC. This gives the protein CASSFDGFSYEQYF.

Points on this clone: The same CDR3 arises from other DNA sequences in this sample as well. V gene TRBV7-9 combines with J gene TRBJ1-5, with 9 bases fitting TRBD1. The germline CDR1 and CDR2 sequences are SEHNR and FQNEAQ (reference sequence). J was trimmed by 3 bases and V by 5 bases; bases with no gene match: 2. The CDR3 has 14 residues. CDR3 loop: CASSRTGVNQPQHF. The CDR3 bases are TGTGCCAGCAGCCGGACAGGGGTCAATCAGCCCCAGCATTTT.